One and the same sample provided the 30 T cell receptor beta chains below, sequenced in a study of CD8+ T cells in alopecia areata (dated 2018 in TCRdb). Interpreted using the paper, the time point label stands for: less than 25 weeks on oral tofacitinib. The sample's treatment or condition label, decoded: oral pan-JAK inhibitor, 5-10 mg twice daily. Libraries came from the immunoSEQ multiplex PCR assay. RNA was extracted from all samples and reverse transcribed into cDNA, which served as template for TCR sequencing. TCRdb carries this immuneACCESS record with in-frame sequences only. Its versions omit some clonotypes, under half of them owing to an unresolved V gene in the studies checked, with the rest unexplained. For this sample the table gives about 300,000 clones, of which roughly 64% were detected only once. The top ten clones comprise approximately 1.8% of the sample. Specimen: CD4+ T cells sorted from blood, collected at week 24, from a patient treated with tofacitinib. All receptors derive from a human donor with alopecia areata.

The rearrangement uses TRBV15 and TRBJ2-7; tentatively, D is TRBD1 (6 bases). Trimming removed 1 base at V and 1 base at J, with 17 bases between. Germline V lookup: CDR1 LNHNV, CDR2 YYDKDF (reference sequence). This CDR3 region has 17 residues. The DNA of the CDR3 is TGTGCCACCAGCAGAGCCCTACCTCAGACAGGATCCTACGAGCAGTACTTC. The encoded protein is CATSRALPQTGSYEQYF.

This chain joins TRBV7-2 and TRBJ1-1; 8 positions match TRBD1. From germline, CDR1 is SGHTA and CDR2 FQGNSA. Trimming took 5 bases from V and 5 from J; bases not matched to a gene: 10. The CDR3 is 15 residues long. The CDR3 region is CASSLDRVRGTEAFF. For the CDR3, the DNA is TGTGCCAGCAGCCTGGACAGGGTACGGGGGACTGAAGCTTTCTTT.

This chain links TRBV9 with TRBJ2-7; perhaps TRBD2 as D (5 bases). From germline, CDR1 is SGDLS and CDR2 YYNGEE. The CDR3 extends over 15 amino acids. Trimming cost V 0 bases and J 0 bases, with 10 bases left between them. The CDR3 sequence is CASSVEWESSYEQYF. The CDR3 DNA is TGTGCCAGCAGCGTAGAATGGGAGAGCTCCTACGAGCAGTACTTC.

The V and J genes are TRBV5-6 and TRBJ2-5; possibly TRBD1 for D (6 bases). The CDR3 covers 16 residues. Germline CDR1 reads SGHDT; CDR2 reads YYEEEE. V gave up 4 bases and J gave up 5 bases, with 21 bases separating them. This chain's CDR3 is CASSDTTGSPRETQYF. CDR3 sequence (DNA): TGTGCCAGCAGCGACACCACAGGGTCCCCAAGGGAGACCCAGTACTTC.

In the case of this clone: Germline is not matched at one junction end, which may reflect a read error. This CDR3 reads CASSADRRQGTQYF. The DNA of the CDR3 is TGTGCCAGCAGCGCAGACAGGAGGCAAGGGACCCAGTACTTC. This chain connects TRBV9 to TRBJ2-5, with D possibly TRBD1 on 6 matching bases. The CDR3 totals 14 residues. Looked up from germline, CDR1 is SGDLS and CDR2 is YYNGEE.

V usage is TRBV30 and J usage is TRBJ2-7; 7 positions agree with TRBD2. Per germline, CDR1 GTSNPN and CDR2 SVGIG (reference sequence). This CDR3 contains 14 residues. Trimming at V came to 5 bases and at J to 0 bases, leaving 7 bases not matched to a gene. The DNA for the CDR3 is TGTGCCTGGGCGGGGGTCCACCACTCCTACGAGCAGTACTTC. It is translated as CAWAGVHHSYEQYF. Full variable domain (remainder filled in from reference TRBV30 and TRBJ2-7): SQTIHQWPATLVQPVGSPLSLECTVEGTSNPNLYWYRQAAGRGLQLLFYSVGIGQISSEVPQNLSASRPQDRQFILSSKKLLLSDSGFYLCAWAGVHHSYEQYFGPGTRLTVT.

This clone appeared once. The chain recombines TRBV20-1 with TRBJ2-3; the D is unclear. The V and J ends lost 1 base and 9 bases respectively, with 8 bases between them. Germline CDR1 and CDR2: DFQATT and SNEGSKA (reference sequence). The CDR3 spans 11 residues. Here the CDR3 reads CSARVLETQYF. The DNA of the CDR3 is TGCAGTGCTAGAGTCCTTGAGACGCAGTATTTT.

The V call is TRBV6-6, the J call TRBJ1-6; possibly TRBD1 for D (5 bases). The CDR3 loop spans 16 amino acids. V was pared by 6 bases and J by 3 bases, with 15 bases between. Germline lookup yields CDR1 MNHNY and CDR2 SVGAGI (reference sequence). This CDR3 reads CASSPERRGYNSPLHF. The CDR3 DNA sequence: TGTGCCAGCAGCCCCGAAAGGAGGGGCTATAATTCACCCCTCCACTTT.

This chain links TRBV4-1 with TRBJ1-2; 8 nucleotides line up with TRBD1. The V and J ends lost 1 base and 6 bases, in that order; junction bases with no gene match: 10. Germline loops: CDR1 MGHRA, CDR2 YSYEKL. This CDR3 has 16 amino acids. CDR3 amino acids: CASSQVVRGPRDGYTF. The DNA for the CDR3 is TGCGCCAGCAGCCAAGTTGTCAGGGGGCCTAGGGATGGCTACACCTTC.

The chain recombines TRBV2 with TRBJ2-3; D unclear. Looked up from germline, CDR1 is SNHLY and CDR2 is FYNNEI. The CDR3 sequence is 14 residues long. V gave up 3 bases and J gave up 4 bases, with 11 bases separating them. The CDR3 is CASSDRGPADTQYF. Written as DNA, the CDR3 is TGTGCCAGCAGTGACCGAGGACCTGCAGATACGCAGTATTTT.

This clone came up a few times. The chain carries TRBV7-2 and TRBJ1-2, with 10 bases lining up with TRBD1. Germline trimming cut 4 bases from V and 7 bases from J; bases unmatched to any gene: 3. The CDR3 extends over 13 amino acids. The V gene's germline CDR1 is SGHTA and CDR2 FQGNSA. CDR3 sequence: CASSSTGGVGYTF. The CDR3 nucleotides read TGTGCCAGCAGCTCGACAGGGGGCGTTGGCTACACCTTC.

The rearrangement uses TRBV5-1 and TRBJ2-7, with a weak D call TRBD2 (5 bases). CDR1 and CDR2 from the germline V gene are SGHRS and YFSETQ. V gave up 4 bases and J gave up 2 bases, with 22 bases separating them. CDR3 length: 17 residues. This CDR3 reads CASSPTPSVGVPYEQYF. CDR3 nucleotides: TGCGCCAGCAGCCCGACCCCCTCCGTCGGGGTTCCCTACGAGCAGTACTTC.

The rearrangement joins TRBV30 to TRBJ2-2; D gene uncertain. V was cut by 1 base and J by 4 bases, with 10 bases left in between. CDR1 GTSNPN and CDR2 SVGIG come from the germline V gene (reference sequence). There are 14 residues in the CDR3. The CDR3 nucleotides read TGTGCCTGGAGTGCAATGCCCGCCACCGGGGAGCTGTTTTTT. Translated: CAWSAMPATGELFF.

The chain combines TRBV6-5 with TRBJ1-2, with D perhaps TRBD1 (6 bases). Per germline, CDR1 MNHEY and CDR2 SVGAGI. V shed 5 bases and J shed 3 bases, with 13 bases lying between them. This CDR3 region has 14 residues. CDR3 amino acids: CASSRGAQYYGYTF. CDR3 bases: TGTGCCAGCAGTCGGGGGGCACAGTACTATGGCTACACCTTC.

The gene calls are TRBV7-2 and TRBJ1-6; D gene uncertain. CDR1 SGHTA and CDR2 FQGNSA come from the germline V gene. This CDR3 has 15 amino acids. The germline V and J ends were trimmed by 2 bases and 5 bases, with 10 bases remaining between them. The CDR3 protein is CASSLNPGNNSPLHF. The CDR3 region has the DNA TGTGCCAGCAGCTTAAATCCCGGTAATAATTCACCCCTCCACTTT.

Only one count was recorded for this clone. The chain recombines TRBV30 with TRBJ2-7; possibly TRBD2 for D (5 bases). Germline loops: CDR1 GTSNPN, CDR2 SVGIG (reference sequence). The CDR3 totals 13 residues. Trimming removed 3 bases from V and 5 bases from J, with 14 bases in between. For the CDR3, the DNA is TGTGCCTGGAGGGCACATGAGAGGGACGAGCAGTACTTC. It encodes CAWRAHERDEQYF.

In DNA form, the CDR3 reads TGTGCCAGCAGCGTGGGGGCCGTAGTGACCCAGTACTTC. Translated: CASSVGAVVTQYF. The V and J genes are TRBV7-2 and TRBJ2-5; D is perhaps TRBD1 (6 bases). V gave up 5 bases and J gave up 7 bases, with 14 bases separating them. This CDR3 has 13 residues. In germline, CDR1 is SGHTA, CDR2 FQGNSA.

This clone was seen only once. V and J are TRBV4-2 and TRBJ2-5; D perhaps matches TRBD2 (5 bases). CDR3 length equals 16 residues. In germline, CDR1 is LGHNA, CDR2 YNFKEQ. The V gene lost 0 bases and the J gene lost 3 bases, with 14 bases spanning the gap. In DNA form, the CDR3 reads TGTGCCAGCAGCCAAGATCTCGAAGCGGTGGAAGAGACCCAGTACTTC. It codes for CASSQDLEAVEETQYF.

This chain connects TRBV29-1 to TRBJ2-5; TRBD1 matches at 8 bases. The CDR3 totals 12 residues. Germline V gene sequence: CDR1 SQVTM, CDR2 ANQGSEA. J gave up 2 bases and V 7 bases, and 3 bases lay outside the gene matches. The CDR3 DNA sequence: TGCAGCGACCGACAGGGGCAAGAGACCCAGTACTTC. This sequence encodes CSDRQGQETQYF. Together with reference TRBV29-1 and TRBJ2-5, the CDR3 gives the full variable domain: SAVISQKPSRDICQRGTSLTIQCQVDSQVTMMFWYRQQPGQSLTLIATANQGSEATYESGFVIDKFPISRPNLTFSTLTVSNMSPEDSSIYLCSDRQGQETQYFGPGTRLLVL.

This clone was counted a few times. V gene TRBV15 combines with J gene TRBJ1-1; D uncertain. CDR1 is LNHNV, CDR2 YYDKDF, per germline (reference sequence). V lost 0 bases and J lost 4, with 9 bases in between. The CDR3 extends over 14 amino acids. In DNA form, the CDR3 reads TGTGCCACCAGCAGAGACAAGTGGTCCACTGAAGCTTTCTTT. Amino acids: CATSRDKWSTEAFF.

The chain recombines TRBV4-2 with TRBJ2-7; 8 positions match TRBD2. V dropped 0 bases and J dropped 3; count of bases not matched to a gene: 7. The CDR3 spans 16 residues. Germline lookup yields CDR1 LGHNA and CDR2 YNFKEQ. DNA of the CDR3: TGTGCCAGCAGCCAAGATCCCGGGGGGGCCGTCTACGAGCAGTACTTC. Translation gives CASSQDPGGAVYEQYF.

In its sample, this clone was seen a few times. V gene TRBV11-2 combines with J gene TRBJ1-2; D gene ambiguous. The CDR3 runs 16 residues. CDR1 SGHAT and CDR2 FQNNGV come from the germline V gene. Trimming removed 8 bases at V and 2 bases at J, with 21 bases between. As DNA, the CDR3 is TGTGCCAGCCGCTCCGCTGCGGGGAAGAACAACTATGGCTACACCTTC. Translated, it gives CASRSAAGKNNYGYTF.

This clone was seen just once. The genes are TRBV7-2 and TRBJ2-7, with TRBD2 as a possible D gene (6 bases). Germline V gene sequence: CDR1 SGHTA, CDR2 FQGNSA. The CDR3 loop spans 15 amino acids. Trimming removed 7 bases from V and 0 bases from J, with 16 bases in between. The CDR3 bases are TGTGCCAGCACCGCCGGAGGGTCCCTCTCCTACGAGCAGTACTTC. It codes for CASTAGGSLSYEQYF.

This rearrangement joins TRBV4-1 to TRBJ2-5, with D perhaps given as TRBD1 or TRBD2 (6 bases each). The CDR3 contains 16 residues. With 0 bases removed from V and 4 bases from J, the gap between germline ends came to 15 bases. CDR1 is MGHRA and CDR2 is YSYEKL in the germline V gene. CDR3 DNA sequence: TGCGCCAGCAGCCAAGACAAGGGGGGCGCGGGAGAGACCCAGTACTTC. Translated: CASSQDKGGAGETQYF.

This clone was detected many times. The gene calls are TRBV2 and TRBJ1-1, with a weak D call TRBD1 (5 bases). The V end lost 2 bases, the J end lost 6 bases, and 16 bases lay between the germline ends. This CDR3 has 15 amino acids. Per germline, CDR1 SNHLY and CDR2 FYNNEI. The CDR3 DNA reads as TGTGCCAGCAGTGAATCCCAAGCAGGGTCGGCTGAAGCTTTCTTT. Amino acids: CASSESQAGSAEAFF.

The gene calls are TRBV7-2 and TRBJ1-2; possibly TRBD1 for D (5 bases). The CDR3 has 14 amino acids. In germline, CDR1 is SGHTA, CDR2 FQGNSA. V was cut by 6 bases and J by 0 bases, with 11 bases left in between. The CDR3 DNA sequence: TGTGCCAGCAGTTCCGAGACAGCTAACTATGGCTACACCTTC. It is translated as CASSSETANYGYTF.

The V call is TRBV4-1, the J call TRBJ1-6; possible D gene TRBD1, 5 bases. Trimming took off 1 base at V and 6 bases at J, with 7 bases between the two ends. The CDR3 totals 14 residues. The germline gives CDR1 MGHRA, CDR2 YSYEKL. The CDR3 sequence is CASSQGTLNSPLHF. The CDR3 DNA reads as TGCGCCAGCAGCCAAGGGACACTTAATTCACCCCTCCACTTT.

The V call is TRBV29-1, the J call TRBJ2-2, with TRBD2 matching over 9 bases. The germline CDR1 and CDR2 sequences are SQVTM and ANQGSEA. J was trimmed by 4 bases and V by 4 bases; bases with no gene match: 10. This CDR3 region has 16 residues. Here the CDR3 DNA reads TGCAGCGTTGGTGTCCTAGCGGGGTCGGGCACCGGGGAGCTGTTTTTT. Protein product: CSVGVLAGSGTGELFF.

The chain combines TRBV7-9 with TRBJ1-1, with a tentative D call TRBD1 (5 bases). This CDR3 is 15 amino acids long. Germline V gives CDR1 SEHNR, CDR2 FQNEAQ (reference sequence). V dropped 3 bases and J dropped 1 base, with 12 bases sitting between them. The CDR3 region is CASSLGGEPNTEAFF. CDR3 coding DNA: TGTGCCAGCAGCTTGGGAGGGGAGCCGAACACTGAAGCTTTCTTT.

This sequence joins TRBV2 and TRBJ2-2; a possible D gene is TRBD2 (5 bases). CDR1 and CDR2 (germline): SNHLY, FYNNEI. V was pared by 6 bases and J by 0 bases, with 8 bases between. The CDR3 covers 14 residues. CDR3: CASSAGTNTGELFF. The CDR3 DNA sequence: TGTGCCAGCAGCGCCGGGACGAACACCGGGGAGCTGTTTTTT.